The 13 T cell receptor beta chains in this list originate from one sample, sequenced in a study of early T cells in non-severe SARS-CoV-2 infection. TCRdb reprocessed the 5' RACE reads via MiXCR and lists one record per CDR3 protein. The table includes tens of thousands of distinct CDR3 sequences, about 10% detected once. The sequenced sample was whole blood, obtained at baseline. All receptors derive from an adult who was a healthcare worker with PCR-confirmed SARS-CoV-2 infection or an uninfected control (not recorded which).

CDR3 DNA sequence: TGTGCCAGCTCACCATCCGGCGAGAGTGAAGCTTTCTTT. Translated: CASSPSGESEAFF. V gene TRBV18 combines with J gene TRBJ1-1; no clear D. This CDR3 is 13 amino acids long. V was trimmed by 2 bases and J by 7 bases, leaving 11 bases between them. Germline CDR1 KGHSH, CDR2 LQKENI.

This clonotype was seen repeatedly, ten times or more. J is TRBJ2-7 and V is TRBV20-1; 11 bases line up with TRBD2. With V trimmed by 4 bases and J by 5 bases, 7 bases remained unmatched. Germline assignment: CDR1 DFQATT and CDR2 SNEGSKA (reference sequence). The CDR3 is 14 amino acids. CDR3 amino acids: CSAMISGRVHEQYF. In DNA form, the CDR3 reads TGCAGTGCTATGATTAGCGGGAGGGTTCACGAGCAGTACTTC.

This clonotype has at least ten counts. The chain recombines TRBV5-5 with TRBJ1-2; 7 bases fit TRBD1. The germline CDR1 and CDR2 sequences are SGHKS and YYEKEE (reference sequence). CDR3 length equals 14 residues. V trimming: 1 base; J trimming: 2 bases; junction bases outside the gene matches: 2. The CDR3 loop reads CASSLQQGNYGYTF. The CDR3 DNA is TGTGCCAGCAGCTTGCAACAGGGGAACTATGGCTACACCTTC.

This clonotype was seen at least ten times. The rearrangement links TRBV4-1 to TRBJ1-1, with D possibly being TRBD1 (5 bases). The germline V and J ends were trimmed by 1 base and 4 bases, with 19 bases remaining between them. Germline V gene lookup returns CDR1 MGHRA and CDR2 YSYEKL. The CDR3 contains 17 residues. This CDR3 reads CASSQATRRRGTTEAFF. The DNA of the CDR3 is TGCGCCAGCAGCCAAGCCACGAGACGACGAGGGACCACTGAAGCTTTCTTT.

The table lists this clonotype with many counts. The chain couples TRBV12-3 or TRBV12-4 to TRBJ2-7, with 15 bases lining up with TRBD2. The CDR3 is made up of 15 amino acids. V lost 7 bases and J lost 7; bases outside the gene matches: 8. The CDR3 is CASTGLAGGIGEQYF. CDR3 in DNA: TGTGCCAGCACCGGACTAGCGGGAGGGATTGGAGAGCAGTACTTC.

This clonotype was picked up a small number of times. This rearrangement joins TRBV15 to TRBJ1-1; D is ambiguous. Germline CDR1 and CDR2: LNHNV and YYDKDF (reference sequence). The CDR3 runs 14 residues. Trimming cost V 0 bases and J 4 bases, with 9 bases left between them. The CDR3 DNA is TGTGCCACCAGCAGAGATCCGGGAGTCACTGAAGCTTTCTTT. Translation gives CATSRDPGVTEAFF.

This clonotype was observed many times. This chain uses TRBV6-2 or TRBV6-3 with TRBJ2-3, with D unresolved. The CDR3 extends over 18 amino acids. Trimming removed 1 base at V and 0 bases at J, with 17 bases between. In germline, CDR1 is MNHEY, CDR2 SVGEGT. Here the CDR3 reads CASSYLPRRLDSTDTQYF. The CDR3 coding sequence is TGTGCCAGCAGTTACTTACCCAGACGTTTGGACAGCACAGATACGCAGTATTTT.

V and J are TRBV13 and TRBJ2-1, with no clear D. V lost 3 bases and J lost 6, with 12 bases in between. CDR3 length equals 14 residues. Per the germline V gene, CDR1 is PRHDT and CDR2 is FYEKMQ (reference sequence). CDR3 nucleotide sequence: TGTGCCAGCAGCTTGGTGGAGAGCGTCAATGAGCAGTTCTTC. Its protein is CASSLVESVNEQFF.

The chain combines TRBV5-1 with TRBJ1-1; D remains ambiguous. Germline CDR1 is SGHRS and CDR2 is YFSETQ. Between the trimmed V and J ends, which lost 0 bases and 5 bases, there was a span of 14 bases. The CDR3 totals 15 residues. The CDR3 nucleotides are TGCGCCAGCAGCTTGGAAGGGTACCCTGGGACTGAAGCTTTCTTT. Its protein product is CASSLEGYPGTEAFF.

This clonotype has more than one count but fewer than ten. CDR3 coding DNA: TGTGCCAGCAGGAGGAGGGACTCCTACGAGCAGTACTTC. Translation: CASRRRDSYEQYF. The rearrangement joins TRBV7-2 to TRBJ2-7; a possible D gene is TRBD2 (6 bases). The germline V gene has CDR1 SGHTA and CDR2 FQGNSA. V was cut by 6 bases and J by 0 bases, with 9 bases left in between. The CDR3 is 13 residues long.

V gene TRBV5-1 combines with J gene TRBJ2-7; 11 positions match TRBD2. The V segment lost 3 bases and the J segment 2 bases; nucleotides outside the gene matches: 13. Per germline, CDR1 SGHRS and CDR2 YFSETQ. This CDR3 has 18 amino acids. CDR3 residues: CASSSGQGKLAGAYEQYF. Here the CDR3 DNA reads TGCGCCAGCAGCTCGGGACAGGGCAAACTAGCGGGAGCCTACGAGCAGTACTTC.

This clonotype was seen at least ten times. The genes are TRBV27 and TRBJ2-6; D possibly uses TRBD1 or TRBD2 (5 bases each). Germline V gene lookup returns CDR1 MNHEY and CDR2 SMNVEV (reference sequence). V dropped 3 bases and J dropped 1 base, with 16 bases sitting between them. This CDR3 has 18 amino acids. The CDR3 loop is CASSFRGAWRSGANVLTF. The CDR3 DNA follows: TGTGCCAGCAGTTTCAGAGGGGCTTGGCGATCTGGGGCCAACGTCCTGACTTTC.

This clonotype was recorded a few times. The chain carries TRBV7-9 and TRBJ1-1, with unresolved D. The V and J ends lost 7 bases and 4 bases respectively, with 10 bases between them. CDR1 is SEHNR and CDR2 is FQNEAQ in the germline V gene (reference sequence). This CDR3 is built from 12 residues. The CDR3 nucleotides are TGTGCCAGCACCCCATCGGCCACTGAAGCTTTCTTT. This sequence encodes CASTPSATEAFF.